Described below is a single T cell receptor (beta chain) sequence and its context. Which antigen it targets is not known. Base qualities are not provided; no much larger clone lies one nucleotide away. V lost 4 bases and J lost 0 bases, and the count of bases not matched to a germline gene is 6. CDR1 and CDR2 are drawn from the germline V gene: MNHEY, SVGEGT. From its cysteine to its phenylalanine, the CDR3 spans 16 amino acids. Solely the CDR3 DNA is kept, with 48 bases framed from the first base. These data belong to a study of blood T cell repertoires in COVID-19 (TCRdb year 2020). About the full investigation: The collaborator samples originated in the United States, Italy and Spain and spanned the acute and convalescent phases of COVID-19. A de-identified subject ID, COVID-19 status, age in years and sex were almost always included in the sample metadata. The material from the prospective study consisted of cDNA or gDNA derived from T cells, B-cell-depleted T cells, or PBMCs. Samples were obtained from the ongoing ImmuneRACE study (first 160 participants) and from about 1,300 subjects provided by 6 global collaborators. Where available, HLA class I and class II types were taken from metadata supplied by the sample provider and were not determined by assay-based typing. The repertoires were released in a freely available public database meant as a resource for research on the immune response to SARS-CoV-2. The dataset comprised deeply sampled blood TCRbeta repertoires from subjects exposed to, actively infected with, or recovered from COVID-19. The full study reports these points: Clinical and demographic metadata were provided uncurated, with the amount varying by source and participant.

The immunoSEQ Assay, a bias-controlled multiplex PCR, was used to amplify TCRbeta CDR3 regions from genomic DNA. Processing in the source paper ran as follows. The number of nucleated cells in each sample was estimated by amplification of reference gene primers within the assay. To quantify the absolute abundance of each unique TCRbeta CDR3 rearrangement, sequence reads were collapsed and filtered. Productive Simpson clonality was computed per sample as the square root of Simpson's diversity index over productive rearrangements. Sourced from immuneACCESS, this table was stored by TCRdb with only in-frame sequences that have V and J called. A share of the clones is absent; for the studies checked, an unresolved V gene accounts for under half, and the remainder has no known explanation. V, J and clone size were drawn from that table, and D and trimming were deduced from the DNA. The sample includes around 150,000 clones, with around 84% observed a single time. Of the sample, about 19% falls within the top ten clones.

Collaborating institutions collected whole blood in K2EDTA tubes following their own protocols. For TCRbeta analysis, collaborators shipped samples in one of three forms: frozen whole blood, isolated PBMCs, or DNA extracted from either of those sample types. The receptor comes from a woman of 80 years or more with acute or convalescent COVID-19. Sequencing used peripheral blood. The chain employs TRBV6-2 or TRBV6-3 and TRBJ1-5; a stretch of 7 junction bases matches TRBD1. The DNA reads TGTGCCAGCAGTTTCGGGACAGTCTATAGCAATCAGCCCCAGCATTTT. Its protein reads: CASSFGTVYSNQPQHF.